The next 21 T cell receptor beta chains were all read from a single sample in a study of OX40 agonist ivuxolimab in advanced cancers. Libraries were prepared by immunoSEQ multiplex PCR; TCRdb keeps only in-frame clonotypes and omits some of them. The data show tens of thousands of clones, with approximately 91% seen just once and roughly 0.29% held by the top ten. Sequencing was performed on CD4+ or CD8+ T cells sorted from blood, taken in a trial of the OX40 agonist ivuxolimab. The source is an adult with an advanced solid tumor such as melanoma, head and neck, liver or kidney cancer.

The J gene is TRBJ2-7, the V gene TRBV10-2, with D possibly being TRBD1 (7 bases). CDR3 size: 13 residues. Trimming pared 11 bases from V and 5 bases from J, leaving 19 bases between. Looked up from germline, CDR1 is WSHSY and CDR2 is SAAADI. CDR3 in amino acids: CAGIEEGANEQYF. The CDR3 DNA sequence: TGCGCCGGGATCGAGGAGGGGGCCAACGAGCAGTACTTC.

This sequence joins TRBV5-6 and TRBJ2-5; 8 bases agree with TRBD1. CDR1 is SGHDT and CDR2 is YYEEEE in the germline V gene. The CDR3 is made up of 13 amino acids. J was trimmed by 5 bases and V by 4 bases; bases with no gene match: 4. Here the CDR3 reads CASSPTGEETQYF. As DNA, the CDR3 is TGTGCCAGCAGCCCGACAGGGGAGGAGACCCAGTACTTC.

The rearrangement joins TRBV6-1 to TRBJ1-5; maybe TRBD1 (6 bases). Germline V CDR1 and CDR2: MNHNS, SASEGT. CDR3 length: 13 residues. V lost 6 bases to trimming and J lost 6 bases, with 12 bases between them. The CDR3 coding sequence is TGTGCCAGCAGGCCAGGGGAGGGTCAGCCCCAGCATTTT. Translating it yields CASRPGEGQPQHF.

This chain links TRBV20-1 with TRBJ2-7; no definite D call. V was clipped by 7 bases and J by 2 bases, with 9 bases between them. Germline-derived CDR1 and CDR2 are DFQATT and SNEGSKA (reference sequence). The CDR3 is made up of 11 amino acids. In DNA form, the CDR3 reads TGCAGTGTTACTCGCGCCTACGAGCAGTACTTC. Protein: CSVTRAYEQYF.

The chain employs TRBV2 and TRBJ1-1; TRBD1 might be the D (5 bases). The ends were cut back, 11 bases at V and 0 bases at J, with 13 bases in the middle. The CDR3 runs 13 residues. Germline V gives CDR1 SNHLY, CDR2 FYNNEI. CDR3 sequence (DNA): TGTGCCTCCCGGGGCATGATGAACACTGAAGCTTTCTTT. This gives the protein CASRGMMNTEAFF.

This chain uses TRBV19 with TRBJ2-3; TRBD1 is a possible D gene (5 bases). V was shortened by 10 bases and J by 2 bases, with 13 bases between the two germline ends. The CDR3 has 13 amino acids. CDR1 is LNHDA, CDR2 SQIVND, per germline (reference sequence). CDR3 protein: CATRTGHTDTQYF. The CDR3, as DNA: TGTGCCACCCGAACAGGACACACAGATACGCAGTATTTT. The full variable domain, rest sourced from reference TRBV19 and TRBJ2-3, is DGGITQSPKYLFRKEGQNVTLSCEQNLNHDAMYWYRQDPGQGLRLIYYSQIVNDFQKGDIAEGYSVSREKKESFPLTVTSAQKNPTAFYLCATRTGHTDTQYFGPGTRLTVL.

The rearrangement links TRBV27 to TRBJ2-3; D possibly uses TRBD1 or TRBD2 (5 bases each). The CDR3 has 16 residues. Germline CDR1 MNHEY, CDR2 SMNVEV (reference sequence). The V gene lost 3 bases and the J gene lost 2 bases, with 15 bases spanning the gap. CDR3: CASSFRLGTYTDTQYF. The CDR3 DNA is TGTGCCAGCAGTTTTCGGTTGGGGACCTACACAGATACGCAGTATTTT.

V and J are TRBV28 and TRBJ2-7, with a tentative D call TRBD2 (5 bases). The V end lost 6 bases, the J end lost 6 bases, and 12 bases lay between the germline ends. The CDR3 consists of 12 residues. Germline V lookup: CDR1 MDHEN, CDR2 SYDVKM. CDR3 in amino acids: CASRTSGGEQYF. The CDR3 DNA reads TGTGCCAGCAGAACATCAGGAGGCGAGCAGTACTTC.

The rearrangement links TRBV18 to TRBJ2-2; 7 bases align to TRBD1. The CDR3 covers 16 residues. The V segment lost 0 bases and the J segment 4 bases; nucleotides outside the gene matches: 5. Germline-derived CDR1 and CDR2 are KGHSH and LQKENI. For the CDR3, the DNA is TGTGCCAGCTCACCACCCCCGGGACAGTCCACCGGGGAGCTGTTTTTT. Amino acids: CASSPPPGQSTGELFF.

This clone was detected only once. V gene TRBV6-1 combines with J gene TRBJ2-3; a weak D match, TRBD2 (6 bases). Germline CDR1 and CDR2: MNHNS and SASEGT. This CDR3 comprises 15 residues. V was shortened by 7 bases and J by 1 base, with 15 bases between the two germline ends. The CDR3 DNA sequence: TGTGCCAGCACCCTAATTCGACTAGGCACAGATACGCAGTATTTT. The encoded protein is CASTLIRLGTDTQYF.

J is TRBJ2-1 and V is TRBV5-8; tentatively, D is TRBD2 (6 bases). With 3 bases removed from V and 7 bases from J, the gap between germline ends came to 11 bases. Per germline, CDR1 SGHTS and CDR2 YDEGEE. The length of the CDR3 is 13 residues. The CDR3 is CASSSLLANEQFF. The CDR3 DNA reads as TGTGCCAGCAGCTCACTTCTAGCGAATGAGCAGTTCTTC.

In DNA, the CDR3 is TGTGCCAGCAGTCCCATTACAGGTGCCCAGCCCCAGCATTTT. Translated, it gives CASSPITGAQPQHF. The rearrangement links TRBV28 to TRBJ1-5; D might be TRBD1 (5 bases). CDR1 MDHEN and CDR2 SYDVKM come from the germline V gene. V lost 5 bases, J lost 7 bases, and 15 bases lay in between. The CDR3 length is 14 residues. The full variable domain, with the rest looked up from reference TRBV28 and TRBJ1-5, is DVKVTQSSRYLVKRTGEKVFLECVQDMDHENMFWYRQDPGLGLRLIYFSYDVKMKEKGDIPEGYSVSREKKERFSLILESASTNQTSMYLCASSPITGAQPQHFGDGTRLSIL.

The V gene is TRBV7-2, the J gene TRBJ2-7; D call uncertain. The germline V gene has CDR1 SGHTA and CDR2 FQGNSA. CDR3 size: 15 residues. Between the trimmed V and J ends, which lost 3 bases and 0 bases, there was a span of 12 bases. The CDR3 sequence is CASSFSGVPSYEQYF. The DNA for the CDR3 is TGTGCCAGCAGCTTCTCTGGGGTTCCCTCCTACGAGCAGTACTTC.

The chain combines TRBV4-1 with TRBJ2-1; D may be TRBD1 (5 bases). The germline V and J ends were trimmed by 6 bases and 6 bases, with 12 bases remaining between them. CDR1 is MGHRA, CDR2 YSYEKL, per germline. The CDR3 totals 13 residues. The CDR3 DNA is TGCGCCAGCAGTTTTAGAAGGGGCAATGAGCAGTTCTTC. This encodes CASSFRRGNEQFF.

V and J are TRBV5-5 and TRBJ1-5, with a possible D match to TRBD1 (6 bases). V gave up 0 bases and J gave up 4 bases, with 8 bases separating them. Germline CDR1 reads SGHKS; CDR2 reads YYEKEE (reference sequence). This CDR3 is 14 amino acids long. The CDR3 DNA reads TGTGCCAGCAGCTTGGAAGGGGGGAATCAGCCCCAGCATTTT. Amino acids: CASSLEGGNQPQHF.

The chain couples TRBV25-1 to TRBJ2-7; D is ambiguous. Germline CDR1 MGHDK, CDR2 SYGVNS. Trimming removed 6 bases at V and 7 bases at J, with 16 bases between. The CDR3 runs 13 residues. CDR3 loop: CASSRAAGVEQYF. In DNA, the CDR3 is TGTGCCAGCAGCCGGGCCGCTGGGGTTGAGCAGTACTTC.

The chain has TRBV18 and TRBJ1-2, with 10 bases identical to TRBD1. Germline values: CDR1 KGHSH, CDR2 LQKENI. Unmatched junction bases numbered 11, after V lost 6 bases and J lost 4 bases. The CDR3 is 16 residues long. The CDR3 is CASSGQGRSMLYGYTF. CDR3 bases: TGTGCCAGCTCGGGACAGGGGCGTTCTATGCTCTATGGCTACACCTTC. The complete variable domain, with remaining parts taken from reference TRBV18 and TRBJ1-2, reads NAGVMQNPRHLVRRRGQEARLRCSPMKGHSHVYWYRQLPEEGLKFMVYLQKENIIDESGMPKERFSAEFPKEGPSILRIQQVVRGDSAAYFCASSGQGRSMLYGYTFGSGTRLTVV.

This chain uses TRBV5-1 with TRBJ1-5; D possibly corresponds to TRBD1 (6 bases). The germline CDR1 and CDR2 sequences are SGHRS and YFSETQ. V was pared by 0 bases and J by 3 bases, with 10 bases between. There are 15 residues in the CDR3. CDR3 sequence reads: CASSLAGQNNQPQHF. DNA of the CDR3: TGCGCCAGCAGCTTGGCCGGACAGAACAATCAGCCCCAGCATTTT.

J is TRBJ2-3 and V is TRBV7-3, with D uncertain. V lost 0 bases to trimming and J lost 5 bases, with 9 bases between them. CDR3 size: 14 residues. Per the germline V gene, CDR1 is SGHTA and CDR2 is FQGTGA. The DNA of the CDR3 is TGTGCCAGCAGCTTAACCCCAAGCGAAGATACGCAGTATTTT. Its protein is CASSLTPSEDTQYF.

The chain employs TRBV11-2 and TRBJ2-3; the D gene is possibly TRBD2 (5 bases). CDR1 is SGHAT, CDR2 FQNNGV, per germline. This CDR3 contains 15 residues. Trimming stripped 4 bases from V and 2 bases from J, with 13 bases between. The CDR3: CASSWGDKSTDTQYF. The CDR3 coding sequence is TGTGCCAGCAGCTGGGGAGACAAGTCCACAGATACGCAGTATTTT. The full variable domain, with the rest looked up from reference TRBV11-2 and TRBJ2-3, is EAGVAQSPRYKIIEKRQSVAFWCNPISGHATLYWYQQILGQGPKLLIQFQNNGVVDDSQLPKDRFSAERLKGVDSTLKIQPAKLEDSAVYLCASSWGDKSTDTQYFGPGTRLTVL.

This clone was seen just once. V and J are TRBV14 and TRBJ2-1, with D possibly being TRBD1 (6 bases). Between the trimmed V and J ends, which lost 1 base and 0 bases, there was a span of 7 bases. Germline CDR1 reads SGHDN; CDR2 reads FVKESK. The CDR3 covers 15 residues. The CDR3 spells CASSQGGGSYNEQFF. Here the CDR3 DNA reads TGTGCCAGCAGCCAAGGAGGGGGCTCCTACAATGAGCAGTTCTTC.